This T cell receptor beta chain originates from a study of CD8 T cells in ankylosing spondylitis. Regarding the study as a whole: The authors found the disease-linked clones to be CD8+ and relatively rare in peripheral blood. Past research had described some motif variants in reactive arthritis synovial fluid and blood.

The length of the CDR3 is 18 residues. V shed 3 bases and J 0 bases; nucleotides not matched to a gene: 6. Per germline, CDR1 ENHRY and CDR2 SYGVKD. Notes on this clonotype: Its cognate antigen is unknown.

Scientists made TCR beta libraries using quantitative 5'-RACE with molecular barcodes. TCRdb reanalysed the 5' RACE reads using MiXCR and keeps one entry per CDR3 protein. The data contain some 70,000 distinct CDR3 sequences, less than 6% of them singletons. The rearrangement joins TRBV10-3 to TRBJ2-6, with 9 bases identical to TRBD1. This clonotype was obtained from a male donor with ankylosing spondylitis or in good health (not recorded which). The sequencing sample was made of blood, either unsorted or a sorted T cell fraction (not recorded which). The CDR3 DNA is TGTGCCATCAGTGAATTTGGGACAGGGAGCTCTGGGGCCAACGTCCTGACTTTC. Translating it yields CAISEFGTGSSGANVLTF.